Below, one T cell receptor beta chain is given with its context. Its specificity is unknown. Isolation of CD4+ naive, central memory, regulatory and stem cell-like memory cells was achieved by sorting via CD45RO/CCR7/CD25/CD127/CD95/CD27. V shed 5 bases, J shed 8 bases, and the junction held 4 bases outside the gene matches. The CDR3 consists of 15 residues. CDR1 SGHNT and CDR2 YENEEA come from the germline V gene. The data were taken from a study of beta chain features in type 1 diabetes. Sequenced material consisted of expressed TCRB transcripts (all of the isolated RNA was reverse transcribed). The protocol was immunoSEQ multiplex PCR, while the TCRdb copy is restricted to in-frame clones and leaves out a portion. Here the sample spans fewer than 450,000 clones, approximately 15% being singletons. Regarding the study as a whole: Shorter TCRB CDR3s, moderately but significantly so, marked every one of the four CD4+ subsets in Type 1 diabetes patients. Junctions at VDJ sites from type 1 diabetes patients had fewer insertions and more deletions. Overrepresentation of cells with high TCR expression could result from cDNA sequencing.

This TCR derives from a woman aged 18-30 years with type 1 diabetes. The sequenced material came from naive CD4+ T cells from blood. The gene calls are TRBV11-3 and TRBJ2-1, with 15 nucleotides matching TRBD2. CDR3 protein: CASSLGLAGGDEQFF. The CDR3 DNA is TGTGCCAGCAGCCTTGGACTAGCGGGAGGGGATGAGCAGTTCTTC.